These 21 T cell receptor beta chains share one sample of origin, sequenced in a study of T cell responses to AZD1222 COVID-19 vaccine. Using immunoSEQ multiplex PCR, the repertoire was profiled, and TCRdb retains in-frame clones only, with some absent. The sample consists of roughly 140,000 clones, 85% to 95% of them appearing once. The sample here was peripheral blood, taken after recovery from COVID-19. These receptors were collected from an adult who had recovered from COVID-19.

The chain is built from TRBV4-1 and TRBJ2-1, with D uncertain. This CDR3 is 16 amino acids long. Germline lookup yields CDR1 MGHRA and CDR2 YSYEKL. The V end lost 2 bases, the J end lost 5 bases, and 16 bases lay between the germline ends. CDR3 DNA sequence: TGCGCCAGCAGCCAAACGGACGACTTAGGCGACAATGAGCAGTTCTTC. Amino acids: CASSQTDDLGDNEQFF.

The V and J genes are TRBV7-8 and TRBJ2-7, with D maybe TRBD2 (5 bases). CDR3 length: 17 residues. Germline CDR1 SGHVS, CDR2 FQNEAQ. Trimming left V 0 bases short and J 4 bases short, with 19 bases between. CDR3 loop: CASSLAKEDWALYEQYF. CDR3 bases: TGTGCCAGCAGCTTAGCGAAAGAGGACTGGGCCCTTTACGAGCAGTACTTC.

The chain combines TRBV7-9 with TRBJ2-7, with 9 bases aligning to TRBD1. CDR1 and CDR2 from the germline V gene are SEHNR and FQNEAQ (reference sequence). The CDR3 loop spans 11 amino acids. Trimming cost V 11 bases and J 3 bases; bases outside gene matches: 2. The CDR3 nucleotides are TGTGCCGGGGGACAGGGCTACGAGCAGTACTTC. Protein: CAGGQGYEQYF.

The rearrangement uses TRBV15 and TRBJ2-7; tentatively, D is TRBD1 (6 bases). The CDR3 length is 12 residues. V gave up 1 base and J gave up 6 bases, with 7 bases separating them. Germline CDR1 is LNHNV and CDR2 is YYDKDF (reference sequence). CDR3 DNA sequence: TGTGCCACCAGCAGAGCCAGGGGCGAGCAGTACTTC. It encodes CATSRARGEQYF.

Here the CDR3 reads CASSQTRTDEKLFF. The CDR3 nucleotides read TGTGCCAGCAGCCAAACCAGGACAGATGAAAAACTGTTTTTT. The V call is TRBV3-1 (or the pseudogene TRBV3-2), the J call TRBJ1-4; the D gene is possibly TRBD1 (6 bases). CDR3 length equals 14 residues. V was trimmed by 2 bases and J by 6 bases, leaving 10 bases between them. CDR1 LGHDT and CDR2 YNNKEL come from the germline V gene (reference sequence).

The chain couples TRBV21-1 to TRBJ2-7; whether TRBD2, the table's D call, matches the DNA was not checked. TRBV21-1 is assigned pseudogene status. The CDR3 totals 13 residues. The CDR3 loop reads CASVLSSPYEQYF. CDR3 nucleotides: TGTGCCAGCGTGCTAAGTTCCCCCTACGAGCAGTACTTC.

The chain employs TRBV28 and TRBJ1-5; D gene ambiguous. Trimming took 3 bases from V and 6 from J, leaving 6 bases between them. Germline CDR1 is MDHEN and CDR2 is SYDVKM. This CDR3 is 12 amino acids long. This CDR3 reads CASSLRGQPQHF. In DNA, the CDR3 is TGTGCCAGCAGTTTGAGAGGTCAGCCCCAGCATTTT. The entire variable domain, with the rest obtained from reference TRBV28 and TRBJ1-5, is as follows: DVKVTQSSRYLVKRTGEKVFLECVQDMDHENMFWYRQDPGLGLRLIYFSYDVKMKEKGDIPEGYSVSREKKERFSLILESASTNQTSMYLCASSLRGQPQHFGDGTRLSIL.

The gene calls are TRBV6-2 or TRBV6-3 and TRBJ2-3; the match to TRBD2 covers 12 bases. Germline V CDR1 and CDR2: MNHEY, SVGEGT. The CDR3 sequence is 17 residues long. J lost 2 bases, V lost 2 bases, and 5 bases had no gene match. The CDR3 sequence is CASSYPTSGRPTDTQYF. CDR3 in DNA: TGTGCCAGCAGTTACCCTACTAGCGGGAGGCCCACAGATACGCAGTATTTT.

The genes are TRBV6-1 and TRBJ1-5; D is uncertain. Trimming took 1 base from V and 5 from J, leaving 9 bases between them. Germline values: CDR1 MNHNS, CDR2 SASEGT. The CDR3 loop spans 14 amino acids. CDR3 loop: CASSEGAAHQPQHF. The DNA for the CDR3 is TGTGCCAGCAGTGAAGGGGCCGCACATCAGCCCCAGCATTTT.

The chain combines TRBV5-1 with TRBJ2-7; 11 positions match TRBD2. CDR1 SGHRS and CDR2 YFSETQ come from the germline V gene. The CDR3 is 16 amino acids. The V segment lost 0 bases and the J segment 0 bases; nucleotides outside the gene matches: 2. CDR3 nucleotides: TGCGCCAGCAGCTTGGTGACTAGCGGGACCTCCTACGAGCAGTACTTC. The encoded protein is CASSLVTSGTSYEQYF.

The CDR3 DNA sequence: TGTGCCAGCAGTTCGGACGTTAATTCACCCCTCCACTTT. This gives the protein CASSSDVNSPLHF. V is TRBV2 and J is TRBJ1-6; D not certain. CDR3 length equals 13 residues. In germline, CDR1 is SNHLY, CDR2 FYNNEI. Trimming left V 5 bases short and J 6 bases short, with 8 bases between.

The V and J genes are TRBV27 and TRBJ2-3; 9 nucleotides agree with TRBD2. V shed 2 bases, J shed 4 bases, and the junction held 7 bases outside the gene matches. The CDR3 runs 16 residues. The germline gives CDR1 MNHEY, CDR2 SMNVEV (reference sequence). The CDR3 protein is CASSLIAGGPPDTQYF. As DNA, the CDR3 is TGTGCCAGCAGTTTAATTGCGGGAGGGCCGCCAGATACGCAGTATTTT.

The rearrangement joins TRBV18 to TRBJ2-5; TRBD2 might be the D (5 bases). Trimming pared 8 bases from V and 2 bases from J, leaving 9 bases between. Germline assignment: CDR1 KGHSH and CDR2 LQKENI. The CDR3 runs to 12 residues. The CDR3 nucleotides are TGTGCCAGCAAACGGGAACAAGAGACCCAGTACTTC. It codes for CASKREQETQYF.

The J gene is TRBJ2-7, the V gene TRBV6-2 or TRBV6-3; 12 nucleotides match TRBD2. V dropped 3 bases and J dropped 0; count of bases not matched to a gene: 12. CDR1 MNHEY and CDR2 SVGEGT come from the germline V gene. The CDR3 extends over 19 amino acids. The CDR3 protein is CASSYRTGLAGTHSYEQYF. For the CDR3, the DNA is TGTGCCAGCAGTTATAGGACGGGACTAGCGGGCACGCACTCCTACGAGCAGTACTTC.

This chain joins TRBV28 and TRBJ2-7; 13 positions match TRBD2. The V gene end was trimmed by 5 bases and the J gene end by 7 bases; junction bases not matched to a gene: 11. There are 16 residues in the CDR3. Germline loops: CDR1 MDHEN, CDR2 SYDVKM. CDR3 region: CASSLRTSGRSREQYF. Written as DNA, the CDR3 is TGTGCCAGCAGTCTACGGACTAGCGGGAGATCGAGGGAGCAGTACTTC.

The V and J genes are TRBV28 and TRBJ1-6; possibly TRBD1 for D (5 bases). Germline CDR1 reads MDHEN; CDR2 reads SYDVKM. V lost 6 bases to trimming and J lost 6 bases, with 12 bases between them. The CDR3 consists of 14 residues. CDR3 sequence reads: CASRGPLGNSPLHF. The DNA of the CDR3 is TGTGCCAGCAGGGGGCCTCTGGGTAATTCACCCCTCCACTTT.

This chain uses TRBV20-1 with TRBJ1-5, with D unclear. The CDR3 consists of 11 residues. Germline CDR1 is DFQATT and CDR2 is SNEGSKA (reference sequence). V lost 5 bases to trimming and J lost 11 bases, with 13 bases between them. Here the CDR3 DNA reads TGCAGTGCTCTAAACAGCGGGGCCCAGCATTTT. As protein: CSALNSGAQHF.

The V call is TRBV5-8, the J call TRBJ1-6, with 9 positions matching TRBD1. The CDR3 contains 15 residues. Unmatched junction bases numbered 3, after V lost 4 bases and J lost 4 bases. Germline V gene data show CDR1 as SGHTS and CDR2 as YDEGEE. The CDR3 nucleotides read TGTGCCAGCAGCGGGGACAGGGTATATAATTCACCCCTCCACTTT. Its protein product is CASSGDRVYNSPLHF.

The V call is TRBV28, the J call TRBJ1-3, with TRBD1 as a possible D gene (5 bases). From germline, CDR1 is MDHEN and CDR2 SYDVKM. Between the trimmed V and J ends, which lost 6 bases and 0 bases, there was a span of 18 bases. This CDR3 has 17 amino acids. Written as DNA, the CDR3 is TGTGCCAGCAGAAACGAAGGACACACTAGCTCTGGAAACACCATATATTTT. It encodes CASRNEGHTSSGNTIYF.

This clone was seen once. The V and J genes are TRBV5-8 and TRBJ1-3; TRBD1 might be the D (5 bases). The V end lost 3 bases, the J end lost 3 bases, and 10 bases lay between the germline ends. This CDR3 comprises 14 residues. CDR1 is SGHTS, CDR2 YDEGEE, per germline. The CDR3 here is CASSWRGRGNTIYF. CDR3 bases: TGTGCCAGCAGCTGGAGGGGCCGTGGAAACACCATATATTTT.

This chain uses TRBV12-3 or TRBV12-4 with TRBJ2-7; D is ambiguous. The V end lost 5 bases, the J end lost 6 bases, and 14 bases lay between the germline ends. The CDR3 covers 13 residues. CDR3 loop: CASSPNLDSEQYF. The CDR3 DNA reads as TGTGCCAGCAGTCCAAACCTAGATTCCGAGCAGTACTTC.